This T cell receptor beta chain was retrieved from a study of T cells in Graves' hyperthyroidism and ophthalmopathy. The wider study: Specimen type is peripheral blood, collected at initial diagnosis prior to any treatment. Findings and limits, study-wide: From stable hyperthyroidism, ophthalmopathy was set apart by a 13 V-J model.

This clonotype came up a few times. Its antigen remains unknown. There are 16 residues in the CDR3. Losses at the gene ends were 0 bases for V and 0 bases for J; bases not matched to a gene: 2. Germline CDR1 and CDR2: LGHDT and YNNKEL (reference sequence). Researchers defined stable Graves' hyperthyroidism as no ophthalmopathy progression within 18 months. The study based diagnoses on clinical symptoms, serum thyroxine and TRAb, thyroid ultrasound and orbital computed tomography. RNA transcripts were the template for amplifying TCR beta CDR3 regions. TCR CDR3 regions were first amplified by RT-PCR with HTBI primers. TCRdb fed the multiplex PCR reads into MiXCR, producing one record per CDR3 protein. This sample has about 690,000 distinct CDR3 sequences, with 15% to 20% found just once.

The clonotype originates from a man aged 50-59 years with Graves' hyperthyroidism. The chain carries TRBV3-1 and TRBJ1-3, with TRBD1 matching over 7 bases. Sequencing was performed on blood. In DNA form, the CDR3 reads TGTGCCAGCAGCCAAGACAGGGGGGGCTCTGGAAACACCATATATTTT. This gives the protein CASSQDRGGSGNTIYF.